This T cell receptor beta chain was sequenced for a study of CD8+CD57+ T cells in acquired aplastic anemia. Turning to the study itself: The DNA of sorted CD4+ and CD8+ cells averaged 3.2 ug. Roughly 11 million reads, on average, were obtained for CD4+ cells from healthy donors. Broader study findings: Roughly 31 was the count of CD8+ CDR3 sequences that patients shared with controls.

The study profiled TCR beta VDJ and CDR3 using genomic DNA as template. One entry per CDR3 protein results from TCRdb running MiXCR on the reads. The repertoire holds about 150,000 distinct CDR3 sequences, with around two fifths as singletons. This clonotype was counted ten times or more. What it binds is unknown. V lost 6 bases and J lost 6; bases outside the gene matches: 10. Per germline, CDR1 MNHNS and CDR2 SASEGT. The CDR3 has 14 amino acids. The source is a human donor in good health, serving as a control. Sequenced input: sorted CD4+, CD8+, or CD8+CD57+ T cells (not recorded which) from PBMCs. The chain employs TRBV6-1 and TRBJ1-2; TRBD1 matches 7 bases. CDR3 in DNA: TGTGCCAGCAGGGGCATCGGGACAGCTAATGGCTACACCTTC. Its translation: CASRGIGTANGYTF.